The rows below give T cell receptor beta chains drawn from one sample of a study of cytomegalovirus exposure and HLA in healthy donors. TCRdb's copy holds only in-frame clones and misses some; the assay was immunoSEQ multiplex PCR. This table holds about 150,000 clones, approximately 90% found once. Material: PBMCs. The receptor source for this set is a man between 18 and 35 years old in good health and CMV-seronegative. Both conserved end residues are part of each CDR3. A D gene is named only where the DNA matches it firmly. Not all rows give a size; the values are once, few, many and, for expanded clones, a class.

TRBV9	-	TRBD2	TRBJ2-2	CASSVGRLAGVSGELFF	TGTGCCAGCAGCGTAGGAAGGCTAGCGGGAGTGTCCGGGGAGCTGTTTTTT
TRBV11-2	-	TRBD1	TRBJ2-1	CASIGTRMGQHNEQFF	TGTGCCAGCATCGGAACGAGAATGGGACAGCACAATGAGCAGTTCTTC
TRBV6-6	-	-	TRBJ2-2	CASQLPQGSNTGELFF	TGTGCCAGCCAGTTACCGCAGGGATCGAACACCGGGGAGCTGTTTTTT
TRBV6-6	-	-	TRBJ1-5	CASGLGVSANQPQHF	TGTGCCAGCGGATTAGGGGTGTCAGCCAATCAGCCCCAGCATTTT
TRBV28	-	-	TRBJ2-3	CASSFLPDTQYF	TGTGCCAGCAGTTTCCTCCCAGATACGCAGTATTTT
TRBV28	-	TRBD1	TRBJ1-5	CASSTTGSGNQPQHF	TGTGCCAGCAGTACGACAGGGTCTGGCAATCAGCCCCAGCATTTT
TRBV7-9	once	-	TRBJ1-5	CASSPGGNQPQHF	TGTGCCAGCAGCCCCGGGGGAAATCAGCCCCAGCATTTT
TRBV27	-	TRBD1	TRBJ1-2	CASRGTGVINYGYTF	TGTGCCAGCAGGGGGACAGGGGTAATTAACTATGGCTACACCTTC
TRBV27	few	TRBD1	TRBJ1-6	CASRPGTGSLGNSPLHF	TGTGCCAGCAGGCCCGGGACAGGGAGTTTAGGTAATTCACCCCTCCACTTT
TRBV6-1	-	-	TRBJ2-7	CASSLSGPSYEQYF	TGTGCCAGCAGTCTCAGCGGACCCTCCTACGAGCAGTACTTC
TRBV6-6	-	TRBD2	TRBJ2-3	CASVAGPNTDTQYF	TGTGCCAGCGTAGCGGGACCCAACACAGATACGCAGTATTTT
TRBV4-1	-	-	TRBJ1-3	CASSQEEGISGNTIYF	TGCGCCAGCAGCCAAGAGGAGGGGATCTCTGGAAACACCATATATTTT
TRBV4-3	-	-	TRBJ2-7	CASSQARAASYEQYF	TGCGCCAGCAGCCAAGCGCGGGCCGCTTCCTACGAGCAGTACTTC
TRBV27	-	TRBD2	TRBJ2-1	CASSYRLANNEQFF	TGTGCCAGCAGTTATCGACTAGCGAACAATGAGCAGTTCTTC
TRBV5-1	-	TRBD1	TRBJ2-7	CASSWTGDAYEQYF	TGCGCCAGCAGCTGGACAGGGGATGCCTACGAGCAGTACTTC
TRBV5-4	once	TRBD2	TRBJ2-1	CASSTWTSGRGYNEQFF	TGTGCCAGCAGCACCTGGACTAGCGGGAGGGGTTACAATGAGCAGTTCTTC
TRBV19	few	TRBD1	TRBJ1-2	CASIPGQGFGYTF	TGTGCCAGTATTCCGGGACAGGGGTTTGGCTACACCTTC
TRBV28	-	TRBD1	TRBJ2-1	CASSFRGQGGVSYNEQFF	TGTGCCAGCAGTTTCCGGGGACAGGGAGGGGTCTCCTACAATGAGCAGTTCTTC
TRBV7-8	many	-	TRBJ2-1	CASSPGGLYDEQFF	TGTGCCAGCAGCCCCGGCGGACTATACGATGAGCAGTTCTTC
TRBV2	-	TRBD2	TRBJ2-1	CASSDPYLGLAGGNNEQFF	TGTGCCAGCAGTGATCCCTACCTTGGACTAGCGGGAGGAAACAATGAGCAGTTCTTC
TRBV7-2	-	-	TRBJ1-5	CASSPQGLNQPQHF	TGTGCCAGCAGCCCTCAGGGTCTCAATCAGCCCCAGCATTTT
TRBV5-1	-	-	TRBJ2-7	CATKWDNSYEQYF	TGCGCCACCAAGTGGGACAACTCCTACGAGCAGTACTTC
TRBV7-6	-	-	TRBJ2-3	CASSFAGLTDTQYF	TGTGCCAGCAGCTTTGCAGGACTCACAGATACGCAGTATTTT
TRBV2	-	-	TRBJ2-3	CASSAEATDTQYF	TGTGCCAGCAGTGCTGAAGCCACAGATACGCAGTATTTT
TRBV11-2	-	TRBD1	TRBJ1-5	CASSLGQGGFYSNQPQHF	TGTGCCAGCAGCTTGGGCCAGGGGGGTTTTTATAGCAATCAGCCCCAGCATTTT
TRBV27	few	TRBD1	TRBJ1-2	CASSPPGTAYGYTF	TGTGCCAGCAGTCCACCCGGGACAGCCTATGGCTACACCTTC
TRBV6-1	-	-	TRBJ1-2	CASSEVGYTF	TGTGCCAGCAGTGAAGTAGGCTACACCTTC
TRBV5-6	-	-	TRBJ2-1	CASSFLSGGVYNEQFF	TGTGCCAGCAGCTTCCTAAGCGGAGGGGTCTACAATGAGCAGTTCTTC
TRBV11-1	-	TRBD2	TRBJ2-1	CASSLGRGGNEQFF	TGTGCCAGCAGCTTAGGACGGGGGGGGAATGAGCAGTTCTTC
TRBV11-3	-	-	TRBJ1-1	CASSYDTDTEAFF	TGTGCCAGCAGCTACGACACCGACACTGAAGCTTTCTTT
TRBV2	-	TRBD2	TRBJ2-1	CASSDGGFGTSGNNEQFF	TGTGCCAGCAGTGACGGAGGGTTCGGGACTAGCGGTAACAATGAGCAGTTCTTC
TRBV19	-	-	TRBJ1-1	CASSITPGTALGTEAFF	TGTGCCAGTAGTATAACCCCCGGAACAGCCTTGGGCACTGAAGCTTTCTTT
TRBV6-5	once	TRBD2	TRBJ2-7	CASSSLAGSYEQYF	TGTGCCAGCAGTTCCCTAGCGGGGTCCTACGAGCAGTACTTC
TRBV14	-	TRBD1	TRBJ1-1	CASSHRQGMNTEAFF	TGTGCCAGCAGCCACCGACAGGGCATGAACACTGAAGCTTTCTTT
TRBV4-2	-	TRBD1	TRBJ2-7	CASSQEMGTGAYEQYF	TGTGCCAGCAGCCAAGAAATGGGGACAGGGGCCTACGAGCAGTACTTC
TRBV28	-	TRBD2	TRBJ2-1	CASSLSGSYNEQFF	TGTGCCAGCAGTCTCAGCGGGAGCTACAATGAGCAGTTCTTC
TRBV27	few	TRBD1	TRBJ1-2	CASSLGQGYGYTF	TGTGCCAGCAGTTTGGGACAGGGCTATGGCTACACCTTC
TRBV18	-	TRBD1	TRBJ1-1	CASSPPDRSNTEAFF	TGTGCCAGCTCACCACCGGACAGGTCGAACACTGAAGCTTTCTTT
TRBV7-7	-	TRBD2	TRBJ2-3	CASSRVAGGSTDTQYF	TGTGCTAGCAGCCGTGTGGCGGGGGGAAGCACAGATACGCAGTATTTT
TRBV28	few	-	TRBJ2-3	CASSLAGITDTQYF	TGTGCCAGCAGTTTAGCGGGAATCACAGATACGCAGTATTTT
TRBV6-5	-	-	TRBJ2-2	CASKLETAGELFF	TGTGCCAGCAAACTAGAGACGGCCGGGGAGCTGTTTTTT
TRBV30	-	TRBD1	TRBJ1-2	CAWGGTAGYTF	TGTGCCTGGGGCGGGACAGCAGGCTACACCTTC
TRBV7-6	-	-	TRBJ1-1	CASSSGHMNTEAFF	TGTGCCAGCAGCTCGGGACACATGAACACTGAAGCTTTCTTT
TRBV27	-	TRBD2	TRBJ2-3	CASSWVAPGGDTQYF	TGTGCCAGCAGTTGGGTAGCTCCCGGGGGGGATACGCAGTATTTT
TRBV5-4	-	TRBD2	TRBJ2-5	CASSALTSGDQETQYF	TGTGCCAGCAGCGCGTTGACTAGCGGGGACCAAGAGACCCAGTACTTC
TRBV6-6	-	-	TRBJ2-1	CASSYVLEQFF	TGTGCCAGCAGTTACGTCCTTGAGCAGTTCTTC
TRBV11-2	-	TRBD1	TRBJ1-1	CASRDTGVAEAFF	TGTGCCAGCAGGGATACAGGGGTGGCTGAAGCTTTCTTT
TRBV6-5	-	-	TRBJ1-5	CASSVETGQPQHF	TGTGCCAGCAGTGTCGAGACGGGTCAGCCCCAGCATTTT
TRBV28	-	-	TRBJ1-1	CASSYTRHIMNTEAFF	TGTGCCAGCAGTTACACCAGACATATTATGAACACTGAAGCTTTCTTT
TRBV5-1	-	-	TRBJ2-5	CASSIGTEPKTQYF	TGCGCCAGCAGCATAGGGACTGAGCCGAAGACCCAGTACTTC
TRBV28	-	TRBD2	TRBJ2-7	CASSLRLAGGAEQYF	TGTGCCAGCAGTTTAAGGCTAGCGGGAGGTGCCGAGCAGTACTTC
TRBV13	-	-	TRBJ1-1	CASSLSLRGSEAFF	TGTGCCAGCAGCTTGAGCCTCAGGGGATCCGAAGCTTTCTTT
TRBV28	-	-	TRBJ2-3	CASSVAPGDTQYF	TGTGCCAGCAGTGTAGCCCCGGGGGATACGCAGTATTTT
TRBV28	-	-	TRBJ1-2	CASSSAGGQLFYYTF	TGTGCCAGCAGCAGTGCGGGAGGACAGCTTTTTTACTACACCTTC
TRBV30	-	-	TRBJ1-1	CAWTLDRYAFF	TGTGCCTGGACTCTTGACAGGTACGCTTTCTTT